The 26 T cell receptor beta chains given below trace back to one sample, sequenced in a study of T-cell reconstitution after alpha-beta-depleted transplantation in children. Unique molecular identifiers were used to barcode this TCRbeta library. TCRdb fed the PCR reads into MiXCR, producing one record per CDR3 protein. Of around 250,000 distinct CDR3 sequences in the sample, 6.5% to 10% are singletons; the top ten hold 6.3%. The source material was PBMCs, mostly from graft donor cells, sampled 180 days after TCRalphabeta/CD19-depleted stem cell transplant. These receptors originate from a male patient younger than 18 who had a stem cell transplant for acute lymphoblastic leukemia, so the T cells may come from the graft donor.

The rearrangement joins TRBV12-5 to TRBJ2-5; D may be TRBD1 or TRBD2 (5 bases each). This CDR3 is built from 18 residues. V lost 0 bases, J lost 2 bases, and 19 bases lay in between. Germline V gene lookup returns CDR1 LGHNT and CDR2 FRNRAP. The CDR3 bases are TGTGCTAGTGGTTTGGTGGTCTCCTTGGGACGCACGCAAGAGACCCAGTACTTC. It codes for CASGLVVSLGRTQETQYF.

This clonotype came up many times. V gene TRBV7-8 combines with J gene TRBJ2-4; 9 bases fit TRBD1. Germline CDR1 SGHVS, CDR2 FQNEAQ. This CDR3 is 17 amino acids long. Germline trimming cut 1 base from V and 0 bases from J; bases unmatched to any gene: 4. CDR3 sequence: CASSLDLGQGAKNIQYF. The CDR3 DNA reads TGTGCCAGCAGCTTAGATTTGGGACAGGGAGCCAAAAACATTCAGTACTTC.

This clonotype was counted ten times or more. V gene TRBV6-4 combines with J gene TRBJ2-1; TRBD1 might be the D (6 bases). CDR3 length: 14 residues. Germline lookup yields CDR1 MRHNA and CDR2 SNTAGT. V lost 4 bases and J 9 bases, leaving 16 bases between the germline ends. Here the CDR3 DNA reads TGTGCCAGCAGTGCAGGTGTGGGGGCCACTGAGCAGTTCTTC. Its protein product is CASSAGVGATEQFF.

This clonotype was observed at least ten times. The chain couples TRBV4-1 to TRBJ2-2; 9 nucleotides line up with TRBD2. The trim removed 0 bases at V and 6 bases at J, leaving 5 bases unmatched. CDR3 size: 16 residues. Germline V lookup: CDR1 MGHRA, CDR2 YSYEKL. CDR3 nucleotides: TGCGCCAGCAGCCAAGAAGGACTAGCGCTATCCGGGGAGCTGTTTTTT. Translating it yields CASSQEGLALSGELFF.

A note on this clonotype: This may stem from a read error, because a much larger clone lies one nucleotide away. The chain carries TRBV20-1 and TRBJ1-1; D is uncertain. CDR3 length: 13 amino acids. Per germline, CDR1 DFQATT and CDR2 SNEGSKA (reference sequence). CDR3 residues: CSASSGRNTESFF. The DNA of the CDR3 is TGCAGTGCTAGCAGCGGCAGGAACACTGAATCTTTCTTT.

This clonotype occurred many times. This rearrangement joins TRBV4-3 to TRBJ1-2, with 12 bases fitting TRBD1. Looked up from germline, CDR1 is LGHNA and CDR2 is YSLEER. The CDR3 loop spans 16 amino acids. V lost 0 bases to trimming and J lost 5 bases; unmatched junction nucleotides: 4. The chain's CDR3 is CASSQEGGQGAYGYTF. The CDR3 DNA sequence: TGCGCCAGCAGCCAAGAAGGGGGACAGGGGGCGTATGGCTACACCTTC.

This clonotype was counted ten times or more. The rearrangement uses TRBV6-2 or TRBV6-3 and TRBJ2-2, with 9 bases that match TRBD1. V lost 4 bases and J lost 3; bases outside the gene matches: 12. The CDR3 totals 18 residues. Germline values: CDR1 MNHEY, CDR2 SVGEGT. The CDR3 loop reads CASSWIGPTGGHTGELFF. The DNA of the CDR3 is TGTGCCAGCAGTTGGATTGGGCCGACAGGGGGGCACACCGGGGAGCTGTTTTTT.

This clonotype has ten or more counts. J is TRBJ1-1 and V is TRBV12-3 or TRBV12-4, with D tentatively TRBD1 (5 bases). This CDR3 spans 15 amino acids. Between the trimmed V and J ends, which lost 3 bases and 1 base, there was a span of 12 bases. The CDR3 nucleotides read TGTGCCAGCAGTTTGTTCGCGACAGCGAACACTGAAGCTTTCTTT. Its protein product is CASSLFATANTEAFF.

V gene TRBV12-3 or TRBV12-4 combines with J gene TRBJ1-2; D unresolved. There are 15 residues in the CDR3. Trimming cost V 7 bases and J 1 base, with 16 bases left between them. This chain's CDR3 is CASNPDRSRNYGYTF. The DNA of the CDR3 is TGTGCCAGCAACCCGGACCGCTCACGTAACTATGGCTACACCTTC.

This clonotype was counted ten times or more. The V gene is TRBV28, the J gene TRBJ2-7, with 10 bases matching TRBD2. CDR3 length: 15 residues. Trimming took 6 bases from V and 0 from J; bases not matched to a gene: 5. Germline CDR1 is MDHEN and CDR2 is SYDVKM. CDR3 sequence: CASSITSGASYEQYF. For the CDR3, the DNA is TGTGCCAGCAGCATCACTAGCGGGGCCTCCTACGAGCAGTACTTC. Filled out from reference TRBV28 and TRBJ2-7, the complete variable domain reads DVKVTQSSRYLVKRTGEKVFLECVQDMDHENMFWYRQDPGLGLRLIYFSYDVKMKEKGDIPEGYSVSREKKERFSLILESASTNQTSMYLCASSITSGASYEQYFGPGTRLTVT.

The rearrangement joins TRBV7-6 to TRBJ2-1; 12 bases line up with TRBD2. The CDR3 has 19 amino acids. Trimming cost V 2 bases and J 6 bases; bases outside gene matches: 14. Germline CDR1 reads SGHVS; CDR2 reads FNYEAQ. CDR3 bases: TGTGCCAGCAGCTTAACCGGGACTAGCGGGTGGCCAGCCGGCAATGAGCAGTTCTTC. It translates to CASSLTGTSGWPAGNEQFF.

J is TRBJ2-1 and V is TRBV9, with D perhaps TRBD1 (7 bases). The germline V gene encodes CDR1 SGDLS and CDR2 YYNGEE. V was cut by 0 bases and J by 8 bases, with 12 bases left in between. CDR3 length: 14 amino acids. The CDR3 coding sequence is TGTGCCAGCAGCGTAGAAGGAGGGGGCGATGAGCAGTTCTTC. Translating gives CASSVEGGGDEQFF.

This clonotype was observed many times. The chain links TRBV3-1 to TRBJ1-2, with D possibly being TRBD1 (6 bases). Germline CDR1 reads LGHDT; CDR2 reads YNNKEL (reference sequence). This CDR3 comprises 15 residues. The ends were cut back, 3 bases at V and 6 bases at J, with 17 bases in the middle. DNA for the CDR3: TGTGCCAGCAGCCAGACCCACAGGGCTCGAGATGGCTACACCTTC. This sequence encodes CASSQTHRARDGYTF.

This clonotype was counted many times. J is TRBJ2-1 and V is TRBV28; D remains ambiguous. Germline CDR1 is MDHEN and CDR2 is SYDVKM. The CDR3 covers 16 residues. Trimming cost V 3 bases and J 3 bases, with 15 bases left between them. The CDR3 spells CASSFRNPPFYNEQFF. The CDR3 coding sequence is TGTGCCAGCAGTTTTCGTAACCCTCCCTTCTACAATGAGCAGTTCTTC.

This clonotype was found many times. The chain joins TRBV4-3 to TRBJ1-1; 7 nucleotides agree with TRBD1. Germline lookup yields CDR1 LGHNA and CDR2 YSLEER. The CDR3 spans 14 residues. V shed 4 bases and J 4 bases; nucleotides not matched to a gene: 6. In DNA form, the CDR3 reads TGCGCCAGCAGCCGGGGACAGCCCATCACTGAAGCTTTCTTT. Its protein is CASSRGQPITEAFF.

Ten or more counts support this clonotype. The chain joins TRBV29-1 to TRBJ2-1, with 7 bases aligning to TRBD1. The CDR3 is 15 amino acids. Trimming cost V 6 bases and J 3 bases; bases outside gene matches: 11. Germline V lookup: CDR1 SQVTM, CDR2 ANQGSEA. The CDR3 here is CSVATGETVYNEQFF. In nucleotides, the CDR3 is TGCAGCGTGGCAACAGGGGAGACAGTCTACAATGAGCAGTTCTTC.

At least ten counts were recorded for this clonotype. The V call is TRBV5-8, the J call TRBJ1-3; no reliable D call. In germline, CDR1 is SGHTS, CDR2 YDEGEE. V lost 2 bases, J lost 4 bases, and 10 bases lay in between. CDR3 size: 14 residues. The CDR3 sequence: CASSFGVPGNTIYF. CDR3 DNA sequence: TGTGCCAGCAGCTTCGGAGTTCCGGGAAACACCATATATTTT.

Ten or more counts support this clonotype. V is TRBV12-3 or TRBV12-4 and J is TRBJ1-4; D remains ambiguous. The CDR3 consists of 14 residues. The V gene lost 5 bases and the J gene lost 5 bases, with 12 bases spanning the gap. CDR3 in DNA: TGTGCCAGCAGTCGGACGGTCAGAAATGAAAAACTGTTTTTT. The encoded protein is CASSRTVRNEKLFF.

This clonotype has at least ten counts. This sequence joins TRBV7-9 and TRBJ2-1; 10 nucleotides agree with TRBD2. This CDR3 has 15 amino acids. The V segment lost 4 bases and the J segment 9 bases; nucleotides outside the gene matches: 9. CDR1 SEHNR and CDR2 FQNEAQ come from the germline V gene (reference sequence). The chain's CDR3 is CASSYPISGRIEQFF. The CDR3 bases are TGTGCCAGCAGCTACCCGATTAGCGGGAGGATTGAGCAGTTCTTC. The variable domain in full, completed from reference TRBV7-9 and TRBJ2-1, reads DTGVSQNPRHKITKRGQNVTFRCDPISEHNRLYWYRQTLGQGPEFLTYFQNEAQLEKSRLLSDRFSAERPKGSFSTLEIQRTEQGDSAMYLCASSYPISGRIEQFFGPGTRLTVL.

At least ten counts were recorded for this clonotype. The V call is TRBV20-1, the J call TRBJ2-5; D possibly uses TRBD1 or TRBD2 (5 bases each). V was trimmed by 2 bases and J by 5 bases, leaving 12 bases between them. CDR1 is DFQATT and CDR2 is SNEGSKA in the germline V gene (reference sequence). The CDR3 length is 13 residues. The CDR3 loop is CSARRGAGETQYF. CDR3 DNA sequence: TGCAGTGCTAGACGAGGGGCCGGTGAGACCCAGTACTTC.

The chain couples TRBV24-1 to TRBJ2-1, with TRBD2 matching over 7 bases. The CDR3 is 12 residues long. Germline CDR1 is KGHDR and CDR2 is SFDVKD. The ends lost 8 bases at V and 7 bases at J; junction bases unmatched: 4. Here the CDR3 DNA reads TGTGCCACCATGGGGGAGGGGAATGAGCAGTTCTTC. Amino acids: CATMGEGNEQFF.

This clonotype was counted ten times or more. The CDR3 protein is CASSVARASGEGTGELFF. In DNA, the CDR3 is TGTGCCAGCAGCGTAGCTCGGGCTAGCGGAGAGGGCACCGGGGAGCTGTTTTTT. The chain links TRBV9 to TRBJ2-2, with TRBD2 identical over 7 bases. CDR1 is SGDLS and CDR2 is YYNGEE in the germline V gene. This CDR3 is built from 18 residues. V trimming: 0 bases; J trimming: 4 bases; junction bases outside the gene matches: 12. The full variable domain, in which reference TRBV9 and TRBJ2-2 provide the parts outside the CDR3, is DSGVTQTPKHLITATGQRVTLRCSPRSGDLSVYWYQQSLDQGLQFLIQYYNGEERAKGNILERFSAQQFPDLHSELNLSSLELGDSALYFCASSVARASGEGTGELFFGEGSRLTVL.

This clonotype was seen many times. The genes are TRBV7-2 and TRBJ2-2; D could derive from TRBD1 or TRBD2 (5 bases each). The CDR3 consists of 15 residues. Germline lookup yields CDR1 SGHTA and CDR2 FQGNSA. V shed 1 base and J shed 5 bases, with 11 bases lying between them. Here the CDR3 DNA reads TGTGCCAGCAGCTTAGAGTTTGGGGGAACCGGGGAGCTGTTTTTT. It codes for CASSLEFGGTGELFF.

V is TRBV7-9 and J is TRBJ2-7; D gene uncertain. Looked up from germline, CDR1 is SEHNR and CDR2 is FQNEAQ (reference sequence). V shed 5 bases and J shed 1 base, with 9 bases lying between them. The CDR3 sequence is 13 residues long. CDR3 amino acids: CASSPAYSYEQYF. In nucleotides, the CDR3 is TGTGCCAGCAGCCCCGCATATTCCTACGAGCAGTACTTC. The full variable domain, its missing parts supplied by reference TRBV7-9 and TRBJ2-7, is DTGVSQNPRHKITKRGQNVTFRCDPISEHNRLYWYRQTLGQGPEFLTYFQNEAQLEKSRLLSDRFSAERPKGSFSTLEIQRTEQGDSAMYLCASSPAYSYEQYFGPGTRLTVT.

This clonotype was detected many times. This chain uses TRBV6-1 with TRBJ1-1; TRBD1 is a possible D gene (6 bases). The V end was cut by 2 bases, the J end by 6 bases, with 10 bases between. The CDR3 covers 13 residues. Per germline, CDR1 MNHNS and CDR2 SASEGT. The CDR3 coding sequence is TGTGCCAGCAGTGAAACAGGGATACCTGAAGCTTTCTTT. This gives the protein CASSETGIPEAFF.

This clonotype came up many times. The V call is TRBV6-1, the J call TRBJ2-4; TRBD1 matches at 9 bases. The CDR3 is 18 residues long. Germline V lookup: CDR1 MNHNS, CDR2 SASEGT. V was clipped by 7 bases and J by 1 base; unmatched bases: 14. The CDR3 protein is CASTGTGLNGGAKNIQYF. The DNA for the CDR3 is TGTGCCAGCACCGGGACAGGGTTGAACGGCGGGGCCAAAAACATTCAGTACTTC.